This T cell receptor beta chain was found in a study of blood T cell repertoires in COVID-19. Study-level information: Donors in the United States, Italy and Spain gave samples during acute or convalescent COVID-19. PBMCs, B-cell-depleted T cells, or T cells provided the cDNA or gDNA that made up the material.

This clone occurred a few times. Authors' methods: Nucleated cell counts were estimated from reference gene primer amplification. Profiling relied on immunoSEQ multiplex PCR, and the TCRdb table lists in-frame clones only, not all of them. V and J calls and clone size come straight from that table; D and trimming were deduced from the DNA. The table shows some 220,000 clones, with approximately 81% occurring only once. In germline, CDR1 is SEHNR, CDR2 FQNEAQ (reference sequence). The CDR3 contains 13 residues. Between the trimmed V and J ends, which lost 3 bases and 8 bases, there was a span of 11 bases.

The V gene is TRBV7-9, the J gene TRBJ2-1, with a weak D call TRBD2 (5 bases). The receptor comes from a man aged 45-65 years who had recovered from COVID-19. Sequences were obtained from peripheral blood. Written as DNA, the CDR3 is TGTGCCAGCAGCTTGTCTAACGGGGATGAGCAGTTCTTC. It encodes CASSLSNGDEQFF.